Listed here are 19 T cell receptor beta chains from one sample, sequenced in a study of control samples from healthy donors and cancer patients. Data came from immunoSEQ multiplex PCR; TCRdb stores just in-frame clones and leaves some out. The sample holds 140,000 to 150,000 clones, 89% seen once. Material: blood. The receptors stem from a man younger than 45 in good health.

This chain uses TRBV18 with TRBJ1-4, with 7 positions matching TRBD1. CDR1 and CDR2 (germline): KGHSH, LQKENI. V was pared by 6 bases and J by 2 bases, with 6 bases of the junction left unmatched. This CDR3 has 15 amino acids. The CDR3: CASSILGGTNEKLFF. CDR3 coding DNA: TGTGCCAGCTCTATTTTAGGGGGCACTAATGAAAAACTGTTTTTT.

This chain uses TRBV12-3 or TRBV12-4 with TRBJ2-5; D possibly corresponds to TRBD1 (5 bases). This CDR3 has 13 amino acids. V was pared by 8 bases and J by 4 bases, with 14 bases between. The CDR3 DNA reads as TGTGCCAGCCGATGGGGCAGGAGAGAGACCCAGTACTTC. It yields the protein CASRWGRRETQYF.

The rearrangement links TRBV7-9 to TRBJ2-1; the D is unclear. This CDR3 region has 16 residues. The germline CDR1 and CDR2 sequences are SEHNR and FQNEAQ (reference sequence). Trimming pared 0 bases from V and 9 bases from J, leaving 18 bases between. CDR3 protein: CASSLAANVPYFEQFF. DNA of the CDR3: TGTGCCAGCAGCTTAGCGGCGAACGTTCCTTACTTTGAGCAGTTCTTC.

The chain employs TRBV7-2 and TRBJ1-5; D might be TRBD1 (6 bases). Trimming removed 5 bases at V and 7 bases at J, with 15 bases between. CDR1 is SGHTA and CDR2 is FQGNSA in the germline V gene. The CDR3 consists of 14 residues. CDR3 DNA sequence: TGTGCCAGCAGCCTCCAGGGGCAGGGGCAGCCCCAGCATTTT. It specifies CASSLQGQGQPQHF.

This clone occurred a few times. The chain carries TRBV9 and TRBJ1-5, with 8 bases identical to TRBD1. The CDR3 runs 16 residues. Per the germline V gene, CDR1 is SGDLS and CDR2 is YYNGEE. The J segment lost 0 bases and the V segment lost 3 bases, leaving 5 bases of the junction unmatched. CDR3 in DNA: TGTGCCAGCAGCGCCGGACAGGGACTTAGCAATCAGCCCCAGCATTTT. Amino acid sequence: CASSAGQGLSNQPQHF.

The chain is built from TRBV20-1 and TRBJ1-2; perhaps TRBD1 as D (6 bases). This CDR3 has 11 residues. The germline V and J ends were trimmed by 6 bases and 3 bases, with 8 bases remaining between them. Germline-derived CDR1 and CDR2 are DFQATT and SNEGSKA (reference sequence). CDR3 nucleotides: TGCAGTGCGGGACAAGACTATGGCTACACCTTC. Residues: CSAGQDYGYTF.

This sequence joins TRBV7-2 and TRBJ1-2; no clear D. CDR1 is SGHTA and CDR2 is FQGNSA in the germline V gene. V shed 1 base and J shed 0 bases, with 9 bases lying between them. The CDR3 contains 15 residues. The CDR3: CASSLVLASNYGYTF. For the CDR3, the DNA is TGTGCCAGCAGCTTAGTTTTAGCTTCTAACTATGGCTACACCTTC.

This chain links TRBV10-3 with TRBJ1-2; tentatively, D is TRBD1 (5 bases). The V gene lost 5 bases and the J gene lost 8 bases, with 18 bases spanning the gap. This CDR3 is 14 amino acids long. Germline CDR1 and CDR2: ENHRY and SYGVKD. The CDR3 spells CAISSRTGGEGYTF. The DNA of the CDR3 is TGTGCCATCAGTTCCCGGACGGGGGGTGAGGGCTACACCTTC.

The chain joins TRBV6-6 to TRBJ1-1, with 8 bases fitting TRBD1. Per the germline V gene, CDR1 is MNHNY and CDR2 is SVGAGI (reference sequence). V trimming: 6 bases; J trimming: 6 bases; junction bases outside the gene matches: 12. This CDR3 comprises 15 residues. The CDR3 DNA reads TGTGCCAGCAGCGTAGTTGGGACAGGTAGCCCTGAAGCTTTCTTT. This sequence encodes CASSVVGTGSPEAFF.

CDR3 DNA sequence: TGTGCCAGCAGCGCCCCCAGCGGGGGGCCAACCCAGCCCAATGAGCAGTTCTTC. It is translated as CASSAPSGGPTQPNEQFF. V and J are TRBV9 and TRBJ2-1; 9 bases agree with TRBD2. The CDR3 contains 18 residues. Trimming removed 3 bases from V and 6 bases from J; junction bases left unmatched: 16. CDR1 SGDLS and CDR2 YYNGEE come from the germline V gene.

As DNA, the CDR3 is TGTGCCAGCAGCTTAGGGGCAGCAACTAATGAAAAACTGTTTTTT. This gives the protein CASSLGAATNEKLFF. The J gene is TRBJ1-4, the V gene TRBV7-2, with D unresolved. CDR1 and CDR2 (germline): SGHTA, FQGNSA. V lost 1 base and J 0 bases, leaving 6 bases between the germline ends. The CDR3 covers 15 residues.

The rearrangement joins TRBV24-1 to TRBJ2-2; TRBD1 is a possible D gene (6 bases). Trimming removed 0 bases from V and 2 bases from J, with 18 bases in between. CDR1 is KGHDR, CDR2 SFDVKD, per germline. There are 19 residues in the CDR3. The CDR3 protein is CATSDLQIQGRANTGELFF. In nucleotides, the CDR3 is TGTGCCACCAGTGATTTGCAAATCCAGGGGCGCGCTAACACCGGGGAGCTGTTTTTT.

The genes are TRBV6-6 and TRBJ2-7, with 10 bases fitting TRBD2. Germline-derived CDR1 and CDR2 are MNHNY and SVGAGI (reference sequence). Unmatched junction bases numbered 4, after V lost 5 bases and J lost 0 bases. CDR3 length: 15 residues. CDR3 in DNA: TGTGCCAGCAGTGATCGACTAGCGGGCTCCTACGAGCAGTACTTC. Its translation is CASSDRLAGSYEQYF.

The V and J genes are TRBV9 and TRBJ2-7, with 7 bases fitting TRBD2. CDR3 length: 15 amino acids. Germline values: CDR1 SGDLS, CDR2 YYNGEE. The J segment lost 3 bases and the V segment lost 0 bases, leaving 6 bases of the junction unmatched. CDR3 DNA sequence: TGTGCCAGCAGCGTAGGGGAAAGGGAGGGCTACGAGCAGTACTTC. This translates into CASSVGEREGYEQYF.

The chain links TRBV2 to TRBJ2-7, with D unclear. V lost 6 bases and J 5 bases, leaving 8 bases between the germline ends. Germline V gives CDR1 SNHLY, CDR2 FYNNEI. CDR3 length: 11 residues. Here the CDR3 reads CASSPGHEQYF. CDR3 DNA sequence: TGTGCCAGCAGCCCGGGCCACGAGCAGTACTTC. Supplemented by reference TRBV2 and TRBJ2-7, the full variable domain reads EPEVTQTPSHQVTQMGQEVILRCVPISNHLYFYWYRQILGQKVEFLVSFYNNEISEKSEIFDDQFSVERPDGSNFTLKIRSTKLEDSAMYFCASSPGHEQYFGPGTRLTVT.

This rearrangement joins TRBV11-3 to TRBJ2-2; perhaps TRBD1 as D (6 bases). With 6 bases removed from V and 1 base from J, the gap between germline ends came to 12 bases. Per the germline V gene, CDR1 is SGHNT and CDR2 is YENEEA. The CDR3 has 15 residues. The CDR3 sequence is CASREAGENTGELFF. The DNA for the CDR3 is TGTGCCAGCAGAGAAGCAGGGGAGAACACCGGGGAGCTGTTTTTT.

This CDR3 is CASSFVGNEQFF. CDR3 nucleotide sequence: TGTGCCAGCAGTTTTGTTGGCAATGAGCAGTTCTTC. The V call is TRBV6-2 or TRBV6-3, the J call TRBJ2-1, with no clear D. Per germline, CDR1 MNHEY and CDR2 SVGEGT. Trimming cost V 4 bases and J 6 bases, with 7 bases left between them. This CDR3 spans 12 amino acids.

CDR3 amino acids: CASSLRGAGAYNEQFF. CDR3 bases: TGTGCCAGCAGCTTACGAGGGGCGGGGGCATACAATGAGCAGTTCTTC. J is TRBJ2-1 and V is TRBV7-6; D might be TRBD2 (7 bases). Trimming removed 2 bases at V and 4 bases at J, with 15 bases between. The CDR3 has 16 residues. Germline loops: CDR1 SGHVS, CDR2 FNYEAQ.

The rearrangement links TRBV14 to TRBJ2-2; no clear D. The CDR3 covers 12 residues. V shed 3 bases and J shed 8 bases, with 7 bases lying between them. Germline-derived CDR1 and CDR2 are SGHDN and FVKESK. Here the CDR3 reads CASSHSLGELFF. CDR3 DNA: TGTGCCAGCAGCCATTCATTAGGGGAGCTGTTTTTT. Looking up the rest from reference TRBV14 and TRBJ2-2 gives the full variable domain: EAGVTQFPSHSVIEKGQTVTLRCDPISGHDNLYWYRRVMGKEIKFLLHFVKESKQDESGMPNNRFLAERTGGTYSTLKVQPAELEDSGVYFCASSHSLGELFFGEGSRLTVL.